These 9 T cell receptor beta chains originate from one sample sequenced in a study of blood T cell repertoires in COVID-19. The assay was immunoSEQ multiplex PCR, and TCRdb's table has in-frame clones only and misses some. This sample carries 200,000 or so clones, roughly 87% of them seen once, and the ten largest clones take 10% to 14%. Sequences were obtained from PBMCs or T cells enriched from blood (not recorded which). The receptors stem from a man under 40 who had recovered from COVID-19.

The rearrangement links TRBV29-1 to TRBJ2-1; 7 nucleotides line up with TRBD1. This CDR3 is 15 amino acids long. Germline loops: CDR1 SQVTM, CDR2 ANQGSEA. V was clipped by 5 bases and J by 3 bases; unmatched bases: 10. CDR3 in amino acids: CSVYLQGIRYNEQFF. CDR3 bases: TGCAGCGTTTACCTACAGGGGATTCGCTACAATGAGCAGTTCTTC.

The chain joins TRBV10-3 to TRBJ1-4, with 12 bases aligning to TRBD1. Germline trimming cut 4 bases from V and 0 bases from J; bases unmatched to any gene: 9. The CDR3 is 19 amino acids. Germline values: CDR1 ENHRY, CDR2 SYGVKD. The DNA for the CDR3 is TGTGCCATCAGTGCGGGACAGGGGGCGATCTCTCCAACTAATGAAAAACTGTTTTTT. Translation gives CAISAGQGAISPTNEKLFF.

The DNA of the CDR3 is TGTGCCAGCACTCGGGACAGCGGGCTCTACAATGAGCAGTTCTTC. Its protein is CASTRDSGLYNEQFF. The chain combines TRBV4-2 with TRBJ2-1; weak D call: TRBD1 (7 bases). CDR1 and CDR2 (germline): LGHNA, YNFKEQ. V was cut by 7 bases and J by 3 bases, with 16 bases left in between. The CDR3 length is 15 residues.

The rearrangement joins TRBV10-2 to TRBJ1-6; 8 nucleotides align to TRBD1. The germline CDR1 and CDR2 sequences are WSHSY and SAAADI. The CDR3 has 16 residues. Trimming removed 7 bases from V and 5 bases from J; junction bases left unmatched: 10. In DNA, the CDR3 is TGCGCCAGCACCCCGGCAGACAGGGGCCATAATTCACCCCTCCACTTT. Protein sequence: CASTPADRGHNSPLHF.

This clone was picked up a small number of times. The rearrangement links TRBV13 to TRBJ2-7; 9 bases match TRBD2. This CDR3 is 15 amino acids long. Germline V CDR1 and CDR2: PRHDT, FYEKMQ (reference sequence). Trimming removed 0 bases from V and 3 bases from J; junction bases left unmatched: 3. CDR3 sequence (DNA): TGTGCCAGCAGCTTAGGACTAGCGGGCTACTACGAGCAGTACTTC. It specifies CASSLGLAGYYEQYF.

The gene calls are TRBV30 and TRBJ1-6; tentatively, D is TRBD1 (6 bases). Per the germline V gene, CDR1 is GTSNPN and CDR2 is SVGIG (reference sequence). This CDR3 comprises 13 residues. The CDR3 sequence is CAEGESHNSPLHF. The CDR3 DNA reads TGTGCAGAGGGGGAGTCTCATAATTCACCCCTCCACTTT.

This clone was seen a few times. The chain carries TRBV29-1 and TRBJ1-2, with a weak D call TRBD1 (5 bases). The CDR3 loop spans 13 amino acids. Germline V CDR1 and CDR2: SQVTM, ANQGSEA. Trimming removed 6 bases from V and 6 bases from J, with 17 bases in between. The CDR3 reads CSVHAQAGHGYTF. The CDR3 region has the DNA TGCAGCGTCCACGCCCAGGCGGGGCATGGCTACACCTTC.

J is TRBJ2-1 and V is TRBV7-8, with a possible D match to TRBD2 (6 bases). V dropped 5 bases and J dropped 2 bases, with 13 bases sitting between them. From germline, CDR1 is SGHVS and CDR2 FQNEAQ. The CDR3 sequence is 15 residues long. As DNA, the CDR3 is TGTGCCAGCAGCGTAGGGAGGACGACCTACAATGAGCAGTTCTTC. Translated, it gives CASSVGRTTYNEQFF. Filled out from reference TRBV7-8 and TRBJ2-1, the complete variable domain reads GAGVSQSPRYKVAKRGQDVALRCDPISGHVSLFWYQQALGQGPEFLTYFQNEAQLDKSGLPSDRFFAERPEGSVSTLKIQRTQQEDSAVYLCASSVGRTTYNEQFFGPGTRLTVL.

The chain is built from TRBV27 and TRBJ1-5; 11 positions agree with TRBD1. The ends lost 5 bases at V and 0 bases at J; junction bases unmatched: 12. Looked up from germline, CDR1 is MNHEY and CDR2 is SMNVEV (reference sequence). The CDR3 has 19 amino acids. DNA of the CDR3: TGTGCCAGCAGTACAATATCAGGACAGGGGGCGCATAGCAATCAGCCCCAGCATTTT. This sequence encodes CASSTISGQGAHSNQPQHF.